This T cell receptor beta chain was recorded in a study of cytomegalovirus exposure and HLA in healthy donors. Looking at the study overall: Across almost 400 genotyped donors, about 86% landed in the Caucasian-associated ancestry cluster.

General study results and limits: Several V segments, TRBV6-2 and TRBV6-3 among them, could not be told apart and were dropped. In a later analysis, productive TCRs from donors in an Asian-associated ancestry cluster reportedly carried fewer N-insertions than the cohort mean.

The PCR contained 60 Vbeta and 13 Jbeta primers. The protocol was immunoSEQ multiplex PCR, while the TCRdb copy is restricted to in-frame clones and leaves out a portion. Of over 150,000 clones in the sample, less than 85% were seen once. Trimming stripped 2 bases from V and 5 bases from J, with 16 bases between. This CDR3 is built from 16 residues. The germline V gene has CDR1 MDHEN and CDR2 SYDVKM. Points on this clone: Antigen: not known.

This TCR derives from a man aged 55-75 years in good health and CMV-seronegative. The chain employs TRBV28 and TRBJ2-1; D perhaps matches TRBD2 (7 bases). Sequenced: PBMCs. The CDR3: CASSLRGGTTHNEQFF. CDR3 nucleotide sequence: TGTGCCAGCAGTTTAAGGGGGGGGACTACTCACAATGAGCAGTTCTTC.